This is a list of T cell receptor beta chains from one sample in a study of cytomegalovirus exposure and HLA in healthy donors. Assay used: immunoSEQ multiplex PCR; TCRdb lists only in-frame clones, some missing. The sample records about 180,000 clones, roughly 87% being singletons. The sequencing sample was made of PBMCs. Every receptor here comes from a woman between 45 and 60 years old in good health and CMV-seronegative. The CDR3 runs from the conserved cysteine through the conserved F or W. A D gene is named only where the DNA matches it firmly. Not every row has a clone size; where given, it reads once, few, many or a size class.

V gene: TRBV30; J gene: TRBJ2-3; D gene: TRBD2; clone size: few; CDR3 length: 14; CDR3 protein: CACAGLPSTDTQYF; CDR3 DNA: TGTGCCTGTGCGGGACTACCTAGCACAGATACGCAGTATTTT
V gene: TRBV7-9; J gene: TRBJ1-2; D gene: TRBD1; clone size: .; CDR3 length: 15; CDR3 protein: CSSSLTTGGYYGYTF; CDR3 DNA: TGTTCCAGCAGCTTAACGACAGGGGGCTACTATGGCTACACCTTC
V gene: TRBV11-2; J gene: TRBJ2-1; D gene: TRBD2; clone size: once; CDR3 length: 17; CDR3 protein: CASSLLTSGISYNEQFF; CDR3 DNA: TGTGCCAGCAGCTTGTTGACTAGCGGGATCTCCTACAATGAGCAGTTCTTC
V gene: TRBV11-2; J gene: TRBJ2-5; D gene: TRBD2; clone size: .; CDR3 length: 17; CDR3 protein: CASSFLTGAGVGETQYF; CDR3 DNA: TGTGCCAGCAGCTTTTTGACTGGAGCGGGAGTAGGAGAGACCCAGTACTTC
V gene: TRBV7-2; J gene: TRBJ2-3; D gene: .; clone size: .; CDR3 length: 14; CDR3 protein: CASSLALSLDTQYF; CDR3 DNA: TGTGCCAGCAGCTTAGCGCTTAGTTTAGATACGCAGTATTTT
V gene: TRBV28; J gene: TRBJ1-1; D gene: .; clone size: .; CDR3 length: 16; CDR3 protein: CASKPEGGTYSREVIF; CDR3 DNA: TGTGCCAGCAAACCGGAGGGGGGGACATATTCTCGCGAGGTAATCTTT
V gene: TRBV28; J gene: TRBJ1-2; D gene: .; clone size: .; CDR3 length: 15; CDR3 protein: CASSKPLAGVLGYTF; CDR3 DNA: TGTGCCAGCAGCAAGCCCTTGGCGGGGGTACTTGGCTACACCTTC
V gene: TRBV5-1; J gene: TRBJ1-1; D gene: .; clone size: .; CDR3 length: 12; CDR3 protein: CASSLGRGEAFF; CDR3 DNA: TGCGCCAGCAGCTTGGGGCGAGGTGAAGCTTTCTTT
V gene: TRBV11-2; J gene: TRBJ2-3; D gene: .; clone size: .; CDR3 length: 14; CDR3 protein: CASARRAATDTQYF; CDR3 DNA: TGTGCCAGCGCCCGTAGAGCGGCTACAGATACGCAGTATTTT
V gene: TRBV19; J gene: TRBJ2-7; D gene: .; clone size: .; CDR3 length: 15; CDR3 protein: CASSIDPHLRSEQYF; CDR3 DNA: TGTGCCAGTAGTATAGATCCGCACTTGAGATCCGAGCAGTACTTC
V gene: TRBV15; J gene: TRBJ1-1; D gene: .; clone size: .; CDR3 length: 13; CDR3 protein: CATSLESVTEAFF; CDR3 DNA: TGTGCCACCAGCCTCGAGAGCGTGACTGAAGCTTTCTTT
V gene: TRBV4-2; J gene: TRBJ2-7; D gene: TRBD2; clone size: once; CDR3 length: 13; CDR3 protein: CASSQDIAGQQYF; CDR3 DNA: TGTGCCAGCAGCCAAGATATAGCGGGACAGCAGTACTTC
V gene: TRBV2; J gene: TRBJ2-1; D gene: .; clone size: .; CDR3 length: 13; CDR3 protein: CASSELQGGEQFF; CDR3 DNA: TGTGCCAGCAGTGAACTCCAGGGCGGTGAGCAGTTCTTC
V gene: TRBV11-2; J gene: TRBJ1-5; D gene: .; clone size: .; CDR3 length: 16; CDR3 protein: CASSLVSGPRVSAQHF; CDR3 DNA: TGTGCCAGCAGCTTAGTTTCCGGCCCGAGAGTGAGCGCCCAGCATTTT
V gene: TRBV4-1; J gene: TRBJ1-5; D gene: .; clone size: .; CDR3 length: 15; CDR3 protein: CASSPGQPFNQPQHF; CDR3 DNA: TGCGCCAGCAGCCCGGGACAACCTTTCAATCAGCCCCAGCATTTT
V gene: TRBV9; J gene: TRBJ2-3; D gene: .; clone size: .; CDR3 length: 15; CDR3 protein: CASSVVGAHRDTQYF; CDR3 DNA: TGTGCCAGCAGCGTAGTAGGAGCCCATCGGGATACGCAGTATTTT
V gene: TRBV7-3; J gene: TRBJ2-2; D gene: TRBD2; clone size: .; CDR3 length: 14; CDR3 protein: CASSMTSYSGELFF; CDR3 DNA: TGTGCCAGCAGCATGACTAGCTACAGTGGGGAGCTGTTTTTT
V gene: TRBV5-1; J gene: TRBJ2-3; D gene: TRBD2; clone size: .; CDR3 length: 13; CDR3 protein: CASSGRVTDTQYF; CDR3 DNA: TGCGCCAGCAGTGGGAGGGTCACAGATACGCAGTATTTT
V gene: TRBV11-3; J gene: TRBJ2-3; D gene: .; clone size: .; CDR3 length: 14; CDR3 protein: CASSLGQGTDTQYF; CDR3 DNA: TGTGCCAGCAGCCTCGGGCAGGGGACAGATACGCAGTATTTT
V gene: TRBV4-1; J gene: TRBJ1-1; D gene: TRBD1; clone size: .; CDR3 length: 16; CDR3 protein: CASSQDPGTGGTEAFF; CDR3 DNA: TGCGCCAGCAGCCAAGACCCCGGGACAGGGGGCACTGAAGCTTTCTTT
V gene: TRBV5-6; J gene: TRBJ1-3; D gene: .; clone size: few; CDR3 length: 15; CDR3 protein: CASSWDRGSGNTIYF; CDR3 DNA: TGTGCCAGCAGCTGGGACCGGGGGTCTGGAAACACCATATATTTT
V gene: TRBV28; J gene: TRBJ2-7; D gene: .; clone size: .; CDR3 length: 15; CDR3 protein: CASSYRAGIRAEQYF; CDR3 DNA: TGTGCCAGCAGTTATCGGGCGGGGATTAGGGCCGAGCAGTACTTC
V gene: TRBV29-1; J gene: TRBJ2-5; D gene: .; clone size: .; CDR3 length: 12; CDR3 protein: CSVAQSQETQYF; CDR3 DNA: TGCAGCGTTGCCCAGTCCCAAGAGACCCAGTACTTC
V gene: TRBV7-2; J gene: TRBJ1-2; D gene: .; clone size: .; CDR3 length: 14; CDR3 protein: CASSPSGFVYGYTF; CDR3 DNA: TGTGCCAGCAGCCCGTCAGGGTTCGTCTATGGCTACACCTTC
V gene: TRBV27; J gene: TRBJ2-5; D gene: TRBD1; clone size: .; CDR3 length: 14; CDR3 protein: CASSPGTGGQEQYF; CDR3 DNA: TGTGCCAGCAGTCCCGGGACAGGGGGGCAGGAGCAGTACTTC
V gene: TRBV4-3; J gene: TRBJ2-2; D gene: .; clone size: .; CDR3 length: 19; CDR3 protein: CASSRYFFGGATNTGELFF; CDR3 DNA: TGCGCCAGCAGCCGTTATTTCTTCGGGGGTGCTACGAACACCGGGGAGCTGTTTTTT
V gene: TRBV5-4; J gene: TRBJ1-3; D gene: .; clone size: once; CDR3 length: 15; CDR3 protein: CASSLVGEYGNTIYF; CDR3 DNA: TGTGCCAGCAGCTTGGTCGGGGAGTATGGAAACACCATATATTTT